The 12 T cell receptor beta chains reported below all come from one sample, sequenced in a study of blood T cell repertoires in COVID-19. Generated by immunoSEQ multiplex PCR, the TCRdb table keeps only in-frame clones and is missing some. This table holds 55,000 to 70,000 clones, roughly 90% found once. Sequencing was carried out using peripheral blood. The receptors derive from a man between 35 and 55 years old with COVID-19, enrolled during active disease.

This clone was counted once. V and J are TRBV9 and TRBJ2-1, with TRBD2 matching 8 bases. The germline gives CDR1 SGDLS, CDR2 YYNGEE. J gave up 2 bases and V 0 bases, and 1 base lay outside the gene matches. CDR3 length: 15 amino acids. The CDR3 spells CASSVAGGTYNEQFF. Written as DNA, the CDR3 is TGTGCCAGCAGCGTAGCGGGGGGGACCTACAATGAGCAGTTCTTC.

CDR3 protein: CASSYRDREGNGYTF. DNA of the CDR3: TGTGCCAGCAGTTACCGGGACAGGGAAGGGAATGGCTACACCTTC. V gene TRBV28 combines with J gene TRBJ1-2, with TRBD1 identical over 9 bases. Looked up from germline, CDR1 is MDHEN and CDR2 is SYDVKM. This CDR3 has 15 amino acids. The junction had 9 bases not matched to a gene; V was cut back by 4 bases and J by 6 bases.

V and J are TRBV28 and TRBJ2-1, with D tentatively TRBD2 (7 bases). The length of the CDR3 is 14 residues. Trimming removed 5 bases at V and 7 bases at J, with 15 bases between. Germline assignment: CDR1 MDHEN and CDR2 SYDVKM. CDR3 sequence (DNA): TGTGCCAGCAGTCCCCCGGGGGGCAGGAATGAGCAGTTCTTC. The encoded protein is CASSPPGGRNEQFF.

The rearrangement joins TRBV5-1 to TRBJ1-2; no clear D. CDR1 is SGHRS, CDR2 YFSETQ, per germline. CDR3 length: 14 residues. V gave up 0 bases and J gave up 2 bases, with 8 bases separating them. The chain's CDR3 is CASSLESENYGYTF. In nucleotides, the CDR3 is TGCGCCAGCAGCTTGGAGTCCGAGAACTATGGCTACACCTTC.

The gene calls are TRBV5-1 and TRBJ2-5; 11 positions agree with TRBD2. Per germline, CDR1 SGHRS and CDR2 YFSETQ. The CDR3 runs to 14 residues. V shed 4 bases, J shed 2 bases, and the junction held 1 base outside the gene matches. CDR3 nucleotide sequence: TGCGCCAGCAGCCCTAGCGGGGGGCAAGAGACCCAGTACTTC. This sequence encodes CASSPSGGQETQYF.

V is TRBV5-1 and J is TRBJ2-3; a weak D match, TRBD2 (6 bases). Germline V gives CDR1 SGHRS, CDR2 YFSETQ. Trimming left V 3 bases short and J 2 bases short, with 10 bases between. The CDR3 covers 14 residues. The CDR3 coding sequence is TGCGCCAGCAGCTCGGGACTTCACACAGATACGCAGTATTTT. Its translation: CASSSGLHTDTQYF.

The J gene is TRBJ2-3, the V gene TRBV2; the match to TRBD2 covers 12 bases. This CDR3 region has 15 residues. The germline V gene has CDR1 SNHLY and CDR2 FYNNEI. V was clipped by 4 bases and J by 7 bases; unmatched bases: 6. CDR3 protein: CASSGGLAGGNTQYF. The CDR3 DNA reads TGTGCCAGCAGTGGTGGGCTAGCGGGGGGGAATACGCAGTATTTT.

The V gene is TRBV5-5, the J gene TRBJ1-2, with unresolved D. V was trimmed by 4 bases and J by 4 bases, leaving 14 bases between them. The germline V gene has CDR1 SGHKS and CDR2 YYEKEE (reference sequence). The CDR3 extends over 14 amino acids. CDR3 DNA sequence: TGTGCCAGCAGCCGAACGGAACGGGTCTATGGCTACACCTTC. It is translated as CASSRTERVYGYTF. The whole variable domain, filled in from reference TRBV5-5 and TRBJ1-2, reads DAGVTQSPTHLIKTRGQQVTLRCSPISGHKSVSWYQQVLGQGPQFIFQYYEKEERGRGNFPDRFSARQFPNYSSELNVNALLLGDSALYLCASSRTERVYGYTFGSGTRLTVV.

The rearrangement links TRBV11-2 to TRBJ1-4; D is undetermined. Germline assignment: CDR1 SGHAT and CDR2 FQNNGV. Trimming pared 5 bases from V and 4 bases from J, leaving 11 bases between. There are 14 residues in the CDR3. The CDR3 coding sequence is TGTGCCAGCAGCCCTTGGAGCCTTAATGAAAAACTGTTTTTT. This sequence encodes CASSPWSLNEKLFF.

This rearrangement joins TRBV9 to TRBJ2-1; tentatively, D is TRBD2 (6 bases). V was clipped by 4 bases and J by 9 bases, with 23 bases between them. There are 16 residues in the CDR3. CDR1 and CDR2 from the germline V gene are SGDLS and YYNGEE. The CDR3 spells CASSPLAGKGRGEQFF. The CDR3 nucleotides are TGTGCCAGCAGCCCCCTCGCGGGGAAGGGTCGCGGTGAGCAGTTCTTC.

The chain recombines TRBV5-1 with TRBJ2-5; a weak D match, TRBD1 (6 bases). The CDR3 length is 15 residues. The V gene lost 4 bases and the J gene lost 7 bases, with 20 bases spanning the gap. Germline V gives CDR1 SGHRS, CDR2 YFSETQ. CDR3: CASSDKTGLPGTQYF. The CDR3 DNA reads TGCGCCAGCAGCGATAAGACAGGTCTCCCCGGGACCCAGTACTTC. The entire variable domain, with the rest obtained from reference TRBV5-1 and TRBJ2-5, is as follows: KAGVTQTPRYLIKTRGQQVTLSCSPISGHRSVSWYQQTPGQGLQFLFEYFSETQRNKGNFPGRFSGRQFSNSRSEMNVSTLELGDSALYLCASSDKTGLPGTQYFGPGTRLLVL.

The rearrangement joins TRBV14 to TRBJ2-1; D is possibly TRBD1 (5 bases). V was trimmed by 0 bases and J by 8 bases, leaving 20 bases between them. The germline V gene has CDR1 SGHDN and CDR2 FVKESK. The CDR3 covers 17 residues. The CDR3 sequence is CASSQDRQQGWLDEQFF. As DNA, the CDR3 is TGTGCCAGCAGCCAAGATCGGCAGCAGGGTTGGCTCGATGAGCAGTTCTTC.